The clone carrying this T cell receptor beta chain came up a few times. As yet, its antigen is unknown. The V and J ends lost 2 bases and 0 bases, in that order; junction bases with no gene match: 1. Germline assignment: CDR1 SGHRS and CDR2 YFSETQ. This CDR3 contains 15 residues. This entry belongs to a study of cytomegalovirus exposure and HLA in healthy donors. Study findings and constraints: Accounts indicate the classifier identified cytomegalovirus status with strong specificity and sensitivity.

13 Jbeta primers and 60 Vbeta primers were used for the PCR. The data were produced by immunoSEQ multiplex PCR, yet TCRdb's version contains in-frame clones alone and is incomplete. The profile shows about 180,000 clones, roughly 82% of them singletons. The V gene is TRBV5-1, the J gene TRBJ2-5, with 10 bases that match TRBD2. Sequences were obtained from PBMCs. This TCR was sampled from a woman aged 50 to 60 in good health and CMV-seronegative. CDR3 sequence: CASSFSGGNQETQYF. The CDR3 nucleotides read TGCGCCAGCAGCTTTAGCGGGGGGAACCAAGAGACCCAGTACTTC.